What follows is one TCR beta chain and its context. Its antigen is as yet unknown. Beta-chain TCR cDNA was generated via 5'RACE template switching with UMIs. From its re-call of the 5' RACE reads, TCRdb lists each CDR3 protein once, without DNA. Its clone listing holds 550,000 or so distinct CDR3 sequences. The CDR3 loop spans 15 amino acids. The V gene's germline CDR1 is LGHDT and CDR2 YNNKEL (reference sequence). The data were obtained in a study of T cells expressing NK-cell markers. Study in general: Serological testing identified most of the eight sequenced donors as HCMV-seropositive and one as seronegative.

General study points: The study did not resolve the HCMV specificity of expanded NKG2C+ T cell clones. Topping the CD3+CD56-NKG2C+ fraction as well were these clonotypes, in a few donors.

Sequenced material: blood T cells: a sorted CD56 or NKG2C T cell subset, CD4+ or CD8+ T cells, or bulk PBMC T cells (not recorded which). The V and J genes are TRBV3-1 and TRBJ1-6. The sequence was obtained from a man younger than 35 in good health. Here the CDR3 reads CASSLRHGDNSPLHF. Combining the CDR3 with reference TRBV3-1 and TRBJ1-6 gives the whole variable domain DTAVSQTPKYLVTQMGNDKSIKCEQNLGHDTMYWYKQDSKKFLKIMFSYNNKELIINETVPNRFSPKSPDKAHLNLHINSLELGDSAVYFCASSLRHGDNSPLHFGNGTRLTVT.